This is a list of T cell receptor beta chains from one sample in a study of a mutant IDH1 vaccine in newly diagnosed glioma. The table came from immunoSEQ multiplex PCR; TCRdb's copy has only in-frame clones and leaves some out. The table has approximately 33,000 clones, 60% to 75% seen once; the top ten hold about 9%. For these receptors, no antigen is known. Sequences were derived from PBMCs, sampled from a glioma patient whose treatment included an IDH1 peptide vaccine. These receptors all come from a man between 40 and 49 years old with glioma. Both conserved end residues are part of each CDR3. D genes are given only for firm matches. Size is omitted from some rows. Given values are once, few, many or a class for expanded clones.

-,TRBV5-1,TRBJ2-5,TRBD1,TGCGCCAGCAGTTGGCAGGGGGCCAGGGAGACCCAGTACTTC,CASSWQGARETQYF
-,TRBV13,TRBJ1-5,-,TGTGCCAGCAGCTCCAGTAGGGGCCCCACGTCCCAGCATTTT,CASSSSRGPTSQHF
-,TRBV10-1,TRBJ1-4,TRBD1,TGCGCCAGCAGTGAGCCGGGACAGGGGGATGAAAAACTGTTTTTT,CASSEPGQGDEKLFF
-,TRBV6-5,TRBJ2-7,-,TGTGCCAGCAGTTACGGTCGATCCGAGCAGTACTTC,CASSYGRSEQYF
-,TRBV5-1,TRBJ2-3,TRBD2,TGCGCCAGCAGCACAGAGGGACTAGCGGGATCGGGGGCAGATACGCAGTATTTT,CASSTEGLAGSGADTQYF
once,TRBV27,TRBJ1-4,-,TGTGCCAGCAGGCGTTCGACGGTTGAAAAACTGTTTTTT,CASRRSTVEKLFF
-,TRBV19,TRBJ1-4,TRBD1,TGTGCCAGTACCAGGCCGACAGGGAATGAAAAACTGTTTTTT,CASTRPTGNEKLFF
once,TRBV5-6,TRBJ2-1,TRBD2,TGTGCCAGCAGCCCCCGGGGCGGGAGGGCCCATGAGCAGTTCTTC,CASSPRGGRAHEQFF
-,TRBV27,TRBJ2-3,TRBD2,TGTGCCACCTCTCTTCGGGAGGGCCTCACAGATACGCAGTATTTT,CATSLREGLTDTQYF
few,TRBV5-1,TRBJ2-1,-,TGCGCCAGCAGCCGGACGGCAAACAATGAGCAGTTCTTC,CASSRTANNEQFF
-,TRBV6-1,TRBJ2-7,TRBD2,TGTGCCAGCGCACTAGCGAACTACGAGCAGTACTTC,CASALANYEQYF
few,TRBV2,TRBJ1-1,TRBD1,TGTGCCAGCAGTGAACAAACAGGGGGGAACACTGAAGCTTTCTTT,CASSEQTGGNTEAFF
-,TRBV23-1,TRBJ1-2,-,TGCGCCAGCAGCCATTTAACCCCCCGGGGGGCGCGGGGTAACTATGGCTACACCTTC,CASSHLTPRGARGNYGYTF
-,TRBV6-6,TRBJ2-1,-,TGTGCCAGCAGTTACGCAGGGGCCAGCAATGAGCAGTTCTTC,CASSYAGASNEQFF
-,TRBV5-1,TRBJ2-7,TRBD1,TGCGCCAGCAGCTCTAATCCGGGACAGGGAAACTCCTACGAGCAGTACTTC,CASSSNPGQGNSYEQYF
-,TRBV11-1,TRBJ2-1,TRBD2,TGTGCCAGCAGCTTAAGCGGGACCTACAATGAGCAGTTCTTC,CASSLSGTYNEQFF
-,TRBV5-5,TRBJ1-1,-,TGTGCCAGCAGCGATCCCGGGTCTCCTCAACGGGCTTTCTTT,CASSDPGSPQRAFF
-,TRBV4-3,TRBJ2-1,-,TGCGCCAGCAGCCAAGAACTCCCAGGGAACTTAGTGAATGAGCAGTTCTTC,CASSQELPGNLVNEQFF
-,TRBV29-1,TRBJ2-1,TRBD2,TGCAGCGTTGAAGATGGCCTAGCGGGGATCAATGAGCAGTTCTTC,CSVEDGLAGINEQFF
-,TRBV6-5,TRBJ1-2,TRBD1,TGTGCCAGCAGTTATCGGGGACAGGGGACTTATGGCTACACCTTC,CASSYRGQGTYGYTF
-,TRBV7-2,TRBJ1-1,-,TGTGCCAGCAGCTTATCCCGGGACTACGTTACCAGGATGAACACTGAAGCTTTCTTT,CASSLSRDYVTRMNTEAFF
once,TRBV5-4,TRBJ2-5,-,TGTGCCAGCAGCTTCCCAGGGGCCGAGACCCAGTACTTC,CASSFPGAETQYF
-,TRBV5-1,TRBJ2-1,-,TGCGCCAGCATGGACCCATCCTACAATGAGCAGTTCTTC,CASMDPSYNEQFF
-,TRBV7-2,TRBJ2-2,-,TGTGCCAGCAGCTTAGCGCTGGCAGACACCGGGGAGCTGTTTTTT,CASSLALADTGELFF
-,TRBV25-1,TRBJ1-4,-,TGTGCCAGCAGTGAATATGAAAAACTGTTTTTT,CASSEYEKLFF
once,TRBV11-2,TRBJ1-4,-,TGTGCCAGCAGCTACCGGCCTCAGGGGACTAATGAAAAACTGTTTTTT,CASSYRPQGTNEKLFF
once,TRBV19,TRBJ2-5,-,TGTGCCAGTAGTATAGGATCAGGGGAGACCCAGTACTTC,CASSIGSGETQYF
-,TRBV5-6,TRBJ1-2,TRBD1,TGTGCCAGCAGCTTCCCAGGGGGATCGGATATTGACTATGGCTACACCTTC,CASSFPGGSDIDYGYTF
-,TRBV28,TRBJ2-5,-,TGTGCCAGCACCAAAGGGGTGACCCAGTACTTC,CASTKGVTQYF
-,TRBV19,TRBJ1-2,-,TGTGCCAGTAGGTGGGACAACCATGGCTACACCTTC,CASRWDNHGYTF
once,TRBV9,TRBJ2-6,-,TGTGCCAGCAGCCCGGAAGGAACAGGGTTCGGGGCCAACGTCCTGACTTTC,CASSPEGTGFGANVLTF
-,TRBV19,TRBJ1-5,-,TGTGCCAGTAGGAGGGGGACGGTGCGGGGTCAGCCCCAGCATTTT,CASRRGTVRGQPQHF
-,TRBV4-1,TRBJ2-7,TRBD2,TGCGCCAGCAGCCGTAGCGGGGGTGAGAGTCCTTTATACGAGCAGTACTTC,CASSRSGGESPLYEQYF
-,TRBV2,TRBJ2-3,TRBD2,TGTGCCAGCATGGGACTAGCGGGAGTAGATACGCAGTATTTT,CASMGLAGVDTQYF
-,TRBV28,TRBJ1-2,-,TGTGCCAGCAGTTTAAGGATGGGCAGCAACTATGGCTACACCTTC,CASSLRMGSNYGYTF
-,TRBV7-2,TRBJ2-4,-,TGTGCCAGCAGCCCAGGGGCGGGAGCTATAGCCAAAAACATTCAGTACTTC,CASSPGAGAIAKNIQYF
medium-sized,TRBV2,TRBJ1-4,TRBD1,TGTGCCAGCAGTGAAAATCGTGGGACAGGGGCTAATGAAAAACTGTTTTTT,CASSENRGTGANEKLFF
-,TRBV19,TRBJ1-1,-,TGTGCCAGTAGTATAGATTCGTATTGGGAGAACACTGAAGCTTTCTTT,CASSIDSYWENTEAFF
-,TRBV2,TRBJ2-1,-,TGTGCCAGCACCCCGAACGAATCCTACAATGAGCAGTTCTTC,CASTPNESYNEQFF
-,TRBV7-9,TRBJ2-1,-,TGTGCCAGCAGCCCGCGGAGATTTGAGCAGTTCTTC,CASSPRRFEQFF
-,TRBV11-3,TRBJ2-7,-,TGTGCCAGCAGCTTAGATCTAAAGGCGGCAAACTACGAGCAGTACTTC,CASSLDLKAANYEQYF
-,TRBV10-2,TRBJ2-1,TRBD2,TGCGCCAGCAGTGGGACTAGCCATACTGAGCAGTTCTTC,CASSGTSHTEQFF
-,TRBV7-9,TRBJ1-4,-,TGTGCCAGCAGCCCCCTGATGGGGGCGAAGGAAAAACTGTTTTTT,CASSPLMGAKEKLFF
once,TRBV4-1,TRBJ2-3,-,TGCGCCAGCAGCCAAGATGGAGTTGGTGCAGATACGCAGTATTTT,CASSQDGVGADTQYF
-,TRBV6-1,TRBJ1-1,-,TGTGCCAGCAGTGAAGCCGGGGACACTGAAGCTTTCTTT,CASSEAGDTEAFF
-,TRBV11-3,TRBJ2-1,-,TGTGCCAGCAGCTTTGGCAATGAGCAGTTCTTC,CASSFGNEQFF
-,TRBV10-3,TRBJ1-5,-,TGTGCCATCAGTTCCTTGGGTAGGCTAAATCAGCCCCAGCATTTT,CAISSLGRLNQPQHF
-,TRBV6-6,TRBJ1-1,TRBD1,TGTGCCAGCAGAGACAGGGGCTGGGGCACTGAAGCTTTCTTT,CASRDRGWGTEAFF
-,TRBV7-6,TRBJ2-1,TRBD2,TGTGCCAGCAGTTCTGGGACTAGCGGGAATGGTGAGCAGTTCTTC,CASSSGTSGNGEQFF